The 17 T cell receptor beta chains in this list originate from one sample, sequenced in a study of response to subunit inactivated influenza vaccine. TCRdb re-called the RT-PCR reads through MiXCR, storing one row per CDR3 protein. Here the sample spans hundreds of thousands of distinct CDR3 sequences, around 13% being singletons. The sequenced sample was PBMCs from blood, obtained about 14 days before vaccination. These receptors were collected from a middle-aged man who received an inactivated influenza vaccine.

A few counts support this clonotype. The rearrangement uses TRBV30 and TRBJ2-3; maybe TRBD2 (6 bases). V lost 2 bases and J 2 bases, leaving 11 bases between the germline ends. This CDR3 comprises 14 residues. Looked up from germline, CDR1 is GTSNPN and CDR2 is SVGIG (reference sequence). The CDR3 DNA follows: TGTGCCTGGAGTTTCGGGACTGACACAGATACGCAGTATTTT. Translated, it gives CAWSFGTDTDTQYF.

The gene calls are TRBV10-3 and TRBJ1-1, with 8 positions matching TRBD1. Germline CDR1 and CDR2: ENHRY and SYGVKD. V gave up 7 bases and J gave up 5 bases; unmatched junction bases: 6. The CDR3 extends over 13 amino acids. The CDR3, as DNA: TGTGCCATCATTCCGACAGGGGCGACTGAAGCTTTCTTT. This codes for CAIIPTGATEAFF.

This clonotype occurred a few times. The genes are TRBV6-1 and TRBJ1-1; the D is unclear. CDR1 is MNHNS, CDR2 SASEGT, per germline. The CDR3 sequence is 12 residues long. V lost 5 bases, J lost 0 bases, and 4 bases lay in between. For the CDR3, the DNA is TGTGCCAGCAGTAAGATGAACACTGAAGCTTTCTTT. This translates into CASSKMNTEAFF.

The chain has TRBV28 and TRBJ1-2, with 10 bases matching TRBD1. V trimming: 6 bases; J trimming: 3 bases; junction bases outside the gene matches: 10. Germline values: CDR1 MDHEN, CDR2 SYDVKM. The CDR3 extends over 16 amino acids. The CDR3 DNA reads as TGTGCCAGCAGACTGGGACAGGGGATAATGGACTATGGCTACACCTTC. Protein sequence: CASRLGQGIMDYGYTF.

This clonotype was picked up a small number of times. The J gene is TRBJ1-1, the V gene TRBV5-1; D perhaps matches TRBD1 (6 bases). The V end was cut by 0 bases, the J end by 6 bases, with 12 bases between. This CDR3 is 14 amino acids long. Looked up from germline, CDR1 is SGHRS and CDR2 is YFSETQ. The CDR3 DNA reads TGCGCCAGCAGCTTGGAAGGGGGGTACGCTGAAGCTTTCTTT. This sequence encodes CASSLEGGYAEAFF.

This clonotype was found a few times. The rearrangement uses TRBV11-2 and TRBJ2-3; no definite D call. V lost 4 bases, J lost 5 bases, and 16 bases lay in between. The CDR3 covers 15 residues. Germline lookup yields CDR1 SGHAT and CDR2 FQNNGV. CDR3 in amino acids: CASSSRTVTLDTQYF. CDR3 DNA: TGTGCCAGCAGCTCTAGGACGGTGACGCTAGATACGCAGTATTTT.

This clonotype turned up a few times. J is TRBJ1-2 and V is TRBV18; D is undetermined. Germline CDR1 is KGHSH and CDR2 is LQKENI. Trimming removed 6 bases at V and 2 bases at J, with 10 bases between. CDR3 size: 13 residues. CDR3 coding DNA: TGTGCCAGCTCCCCCGGGGAGAACTATGGCTACACCTTC. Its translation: CASSPGENYGYTF.

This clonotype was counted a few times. CDR3 bases: TGCGCCAGCAAGGGACTGACGAACACCGGGGAGCTGTTTTTT. Amino acid sequence: CASKGLTNTGELFF. This chain joins TRBV5-1 and TRBJ2-2; D may be TRBD2 (6 bases). CDR3 length equals 14 residues. V was clipped by 6 bases and J by 0 bases, with 9 bases between them. Germline CDR1 is SGHRS and CDR2 is YFSETQ.

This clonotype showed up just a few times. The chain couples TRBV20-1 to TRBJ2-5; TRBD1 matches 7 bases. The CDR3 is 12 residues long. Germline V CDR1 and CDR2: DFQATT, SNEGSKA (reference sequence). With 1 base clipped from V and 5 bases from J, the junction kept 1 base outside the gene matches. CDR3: CSARVRGETQYF. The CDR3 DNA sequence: TGCAGTGCTAGAGTCAGGGGGGAGACCCAGTACTTC.

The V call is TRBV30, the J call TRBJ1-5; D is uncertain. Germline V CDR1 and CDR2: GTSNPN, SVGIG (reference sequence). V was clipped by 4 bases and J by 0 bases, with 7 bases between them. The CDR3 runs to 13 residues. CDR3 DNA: TGTGCCTGGAATCGAGTTAGCAATCAGCCCCAGCATTTT. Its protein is CAWNRVSNQPQHF.

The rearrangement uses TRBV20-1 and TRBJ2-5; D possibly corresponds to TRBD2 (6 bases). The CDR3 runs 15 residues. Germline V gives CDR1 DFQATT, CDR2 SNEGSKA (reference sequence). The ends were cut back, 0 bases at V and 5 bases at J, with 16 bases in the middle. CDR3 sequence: CSARDLTSSIETQYF. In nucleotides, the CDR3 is TGCAGTGCTAGAGACCTTACTAGCTCCATCGAGACCCAGTACTTC.

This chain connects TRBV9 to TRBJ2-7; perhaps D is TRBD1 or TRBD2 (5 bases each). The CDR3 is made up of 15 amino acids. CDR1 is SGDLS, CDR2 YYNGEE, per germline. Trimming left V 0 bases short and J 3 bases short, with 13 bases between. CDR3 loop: CASSVAWGSDYEQYF. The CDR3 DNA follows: TGTGCCAGCAGCGTAGCGTGGGGGAGTGACTACGAGCAGTACTTC.

The CDR3 DNA reads as TGTGCCAGCAGTTCCCGACAGGCCCCAGGGGCCTACGAGCAGTACTTC. Its protein product is CASSSRQAPGAYEQYF. V and J are TRBV28 and TRBJ2-7; D is perhaps TRBD1 (6 bases). The CDR3 totals 16 residues. Trimming pared 4 bases from V and 2 bases from J, leaving 18 bases between. Germline V gene data show CDR1 as MDHEN and CDR2 as SYDVKM.

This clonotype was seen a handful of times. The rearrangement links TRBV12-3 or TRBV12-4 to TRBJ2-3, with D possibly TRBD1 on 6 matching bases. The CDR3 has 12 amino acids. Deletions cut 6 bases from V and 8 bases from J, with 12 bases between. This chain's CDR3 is CASSSGTSTQYF. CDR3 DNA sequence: TGTGCCAGCAGCTCCGGGACAAGTACGCAGTATTTT.

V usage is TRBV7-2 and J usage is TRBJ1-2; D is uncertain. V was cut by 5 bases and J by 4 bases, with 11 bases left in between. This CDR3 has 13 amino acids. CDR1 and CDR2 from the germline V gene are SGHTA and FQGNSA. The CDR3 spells CASSRDVLYGYTF. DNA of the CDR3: TGTGCCAGCAGCCGAGACGTTCTCTATGGCTACACCTTC.

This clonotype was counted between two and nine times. The CDR3 is CSAPPAGGFAYEQYF. The CDR3 DNA is TGCAGTGCCCCGCCGGCCGGGGGATTCGCCTACGAGCAGTACTTC. The chain uses TRBV20-1 and TRBJ2-7, with D perhaps TRBD2 (6 bases). This CDR3 contains 15 residues. Trimming pared 6 bases from V and 2 bases from J, leaving 20 bases between. Germline CDR1 is DFQATT and CDR2 is SNEGSKA (reference sequence).

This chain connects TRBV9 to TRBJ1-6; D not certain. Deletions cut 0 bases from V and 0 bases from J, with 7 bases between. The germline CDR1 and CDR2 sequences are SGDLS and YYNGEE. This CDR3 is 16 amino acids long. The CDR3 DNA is TGTGCCAGCAGCGTAGACGCCCGCTCCTATAATTCACCCCTCCACTTT. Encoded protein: CASSVDARSYNSPLHF.